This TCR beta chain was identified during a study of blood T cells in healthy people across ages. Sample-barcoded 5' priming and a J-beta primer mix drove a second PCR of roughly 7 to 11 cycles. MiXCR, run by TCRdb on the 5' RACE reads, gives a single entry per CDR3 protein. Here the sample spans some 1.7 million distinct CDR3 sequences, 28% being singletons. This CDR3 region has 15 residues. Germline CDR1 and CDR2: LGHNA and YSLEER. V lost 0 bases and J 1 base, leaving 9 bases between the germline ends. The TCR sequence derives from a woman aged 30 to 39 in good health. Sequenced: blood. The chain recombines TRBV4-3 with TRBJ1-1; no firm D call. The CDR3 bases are TGCGCCAGCAGCCAAGAACCCCTTACGAACACTGAAGCTTTCTTT. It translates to CASSQEPLTNTEAFF.